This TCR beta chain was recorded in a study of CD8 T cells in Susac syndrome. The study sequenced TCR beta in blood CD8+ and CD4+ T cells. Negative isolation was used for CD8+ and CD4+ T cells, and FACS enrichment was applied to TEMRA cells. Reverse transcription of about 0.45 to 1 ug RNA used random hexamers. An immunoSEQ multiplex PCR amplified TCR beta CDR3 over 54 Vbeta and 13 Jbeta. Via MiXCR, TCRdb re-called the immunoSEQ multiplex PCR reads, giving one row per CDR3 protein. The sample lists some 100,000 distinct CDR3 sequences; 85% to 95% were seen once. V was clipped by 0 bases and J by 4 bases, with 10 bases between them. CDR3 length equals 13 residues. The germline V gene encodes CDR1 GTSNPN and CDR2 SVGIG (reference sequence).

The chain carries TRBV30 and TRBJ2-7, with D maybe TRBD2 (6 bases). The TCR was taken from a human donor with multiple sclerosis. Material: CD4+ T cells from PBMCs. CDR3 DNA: TGTGCCTGGAGTGTAGCAGGGAGGTACGAGCAGTACTTC. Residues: CAWSVAGRYEQYF.